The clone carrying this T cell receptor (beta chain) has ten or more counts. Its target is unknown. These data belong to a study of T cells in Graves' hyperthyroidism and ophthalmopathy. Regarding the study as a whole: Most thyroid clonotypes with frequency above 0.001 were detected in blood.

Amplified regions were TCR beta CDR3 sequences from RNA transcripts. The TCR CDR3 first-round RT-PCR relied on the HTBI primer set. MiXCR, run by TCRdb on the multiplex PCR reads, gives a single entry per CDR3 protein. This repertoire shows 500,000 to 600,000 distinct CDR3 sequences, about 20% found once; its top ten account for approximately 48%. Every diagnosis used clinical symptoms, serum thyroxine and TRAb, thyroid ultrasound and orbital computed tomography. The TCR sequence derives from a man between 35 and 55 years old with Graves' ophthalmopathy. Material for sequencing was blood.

CDR3 protein: CSARQGAGGYTF. The CDR3 bases are TGCAGTGCTAGGCAGGGGGCGGGAGGCTACACCTTC. The chain links TRBV20-1 to TRBJ1-2; TRBD1 matches at 8 bases. The germline V gene encodes CDR1 DFQATT and CDR2 SNEGSKA (reference sequence). The CDR3 totals 12 residues. V dropped 3 bases and J dropped 8; count of bases not matched to a gene: 5.